The entry below gives a single TCR beta chain sequence along with its context. The data stem from a study of shared clonotypes between healthy human individuals. Study information: Donors, aged 18 to 49, were a couple of women and three men.

Assay execution took place at the deep level. Sequencing used immunoSEQ multiplex PCR; TCRdb keeps in-frame clones, though not all of them. The table lists about a million clones, roughly 80% of them singletons. Each of the donors was a healthy adult who was HIV-negative and had not had a recent acute infection or vaccination. Caucasian adults living in Nashville, Tennessee, provided all samples. Germline V gene lookup returns CDR1 MNHNS and CDR2 SASEGT. The CDR3 runs 14 residues. V was trimmed by 3 bases and J by 5 bases, leaving 13 bases between them. Sample: memory CD4+ T cells from PBMCs. The subset denotes: CD45RA-negative fraction. This receptor was taken from a man aged 18 to 30 in good health. Some clones in this sample may be carry-over from other donors' samples. The genes are TRBV6-1 and TRBJ1-1; D is undetermined. In DNA form, the CDR3 reads TGTGCCAGCAGTGAGTATCATGCGGGAACTGAAGCTTTCTTT. It is translated as CASSEYHAGTEAFF.